Given below is one T cell receptor beta chain in context. Its antigen is unknown. The table came from immunoSEQ multiplex PCR; TCRdb's copy has only in-frame clones and leaves some out. The sample consists of millions of clones, roughly 92% of them appearing once. The data originate from a study of shared clonotypes between healthy human individuals. Study context: The composition of the donors was a couple of women and a few men aged 18 to 49.

V gave up 6 bases and J gave up 9 bases, with 24 bases separating them. The CDR3 sequence is 14 residues long. The germline CDR1 and CDR2 sequences are SQVTM and ANQGSEA. Study-wide results and limits: Sharing across four donors was highest in naive CD4 (roughly 5%) and lowest in memory CD8 (roughly 0.4%). The study found lower generation probabilities in non-shared clonotypes than in those shared by all four donors. Few donors limited the genetic and exposure-history diversity represented.

The TCR sequence derives from a man between 18 and 29 years old in good health. What was sequenced was naive CD4+ T cells sorted from blood. Subset noted: CD45RA+ positively selected. The V gene is TRBV29-1, the J gene TRBJ2-7, with D perhaps matching TRBD1 or TRBD2 (5 bases each). The DNA of the CDR3 is TGCAGCGTAGTTCTTGGGACCCTCAAAGGATGGCAGTACTTC. Translation gives CSVVLGTLKGWQYF.